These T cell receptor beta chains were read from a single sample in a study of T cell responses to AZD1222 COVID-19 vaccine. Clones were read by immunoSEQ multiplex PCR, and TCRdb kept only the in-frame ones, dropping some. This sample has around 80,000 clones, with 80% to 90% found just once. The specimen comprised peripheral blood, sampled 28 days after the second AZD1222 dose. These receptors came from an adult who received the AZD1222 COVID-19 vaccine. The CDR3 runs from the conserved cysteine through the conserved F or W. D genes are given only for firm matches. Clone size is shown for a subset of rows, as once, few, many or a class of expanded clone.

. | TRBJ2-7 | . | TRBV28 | TGTGCCAGCAAAGACAGGTTCTCTTACGAGCAGTACTTC | CASKDRFSYEQYF
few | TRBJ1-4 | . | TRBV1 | TGCACCAGCAGCCAGCCGTCCCTGAATGAAAAACTGTTTTTT | CTSSQPSLNEKLFF
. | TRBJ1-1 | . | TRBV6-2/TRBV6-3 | TGTGCCAGCAGTTTTGGGCACTACACTGAAGCTTTCTTT | CASSFGHYTEAFF
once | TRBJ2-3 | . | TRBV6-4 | TGTGCCAGCAGTGAAGGCGGTTTTAGCACAGATACGCAGTATTTT | CASSEGGFSTDTQYF
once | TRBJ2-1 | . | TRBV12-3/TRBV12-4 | TGTGCCAGCACTCCCGGGCCCAATGAGCAGTTCTTC | CASTPGPNEQFF
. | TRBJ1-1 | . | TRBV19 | TGTGCCAGTAGTGCACAAATGAACACTGAAGCTTTCTTT | CASSAQMNTEAFF
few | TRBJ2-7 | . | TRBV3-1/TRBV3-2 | TGTGCCAGCCGAGGTGGGGGGCCCCTCAGCTCCTACGAGCAGTACTTC | CASRGGGPLSSYEQYF
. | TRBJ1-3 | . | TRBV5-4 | TGTGCCAGCAGCTCCGTAGGGCAGGGGACAGGAAACACCATATATTTT | CASSSVGQGTGNTIYF
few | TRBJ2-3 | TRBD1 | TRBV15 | TGTGCCACCAGCAGGAAACGGGACAGGGGCACAGATACGCAGTATTTT | CATSRKRDRGTDTQYF
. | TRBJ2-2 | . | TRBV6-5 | TGTGCCAGCAGTCCTAATCAGGGCGGGGAGCTGTTTTTT | CASSPNQGGELFF
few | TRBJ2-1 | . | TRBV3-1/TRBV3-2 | TGTGCCAGCAGCCAACAGGGGGGACCCTACAATGAGCAGTTCTTC | CASSQQGGPYNEQFF
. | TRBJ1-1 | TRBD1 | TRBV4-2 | TGTGCCAGCAGCCAAGAGGGACAGGGGGGGACTGAAGCTTTCTTT | CASSQEGQGGTEAFF
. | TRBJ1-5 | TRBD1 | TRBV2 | TGTGCCAGCAGTACCCGTACAGGGGGGGATCAGCCCCAGCATTTT | CASSTRTGGDQPQHF
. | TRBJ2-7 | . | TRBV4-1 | TGCGCCAGCAGCCCCACAGGGACCTCCTACGAGCAGTACTTC | CASSPTGTSYEQYF
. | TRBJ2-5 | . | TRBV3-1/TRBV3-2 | TGTGCCAGCAGCGAGGGGACTCAAGAGACCCAGTACTTC | CASSEGTQETQYF